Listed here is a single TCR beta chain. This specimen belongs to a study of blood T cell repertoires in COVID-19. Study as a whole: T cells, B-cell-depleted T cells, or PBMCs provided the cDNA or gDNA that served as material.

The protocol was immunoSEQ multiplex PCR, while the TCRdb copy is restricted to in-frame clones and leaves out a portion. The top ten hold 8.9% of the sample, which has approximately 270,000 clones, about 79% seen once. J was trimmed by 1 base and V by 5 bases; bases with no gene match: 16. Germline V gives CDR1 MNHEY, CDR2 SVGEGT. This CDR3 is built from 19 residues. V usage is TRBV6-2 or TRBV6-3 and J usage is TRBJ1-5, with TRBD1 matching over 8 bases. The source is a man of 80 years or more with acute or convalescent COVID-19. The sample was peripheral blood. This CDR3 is CASSREPDREVRSNQPQHF. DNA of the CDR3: TGTGCCAGCAGTAGGGAACCGGACAGGGAGGTGAGGAGCAATCAGCCCCAGCATTTT.